The clone carrying this TCR beta chain was seen a few times. TCRdb analysed the RACE reads with MiXCR anew, one entry per CDR3 protein. The data contain 150,000 to 200,000 distinct CDR3 sequences, roughly 30% of them singletons. Trimming cost V 5 bases and J 3 bases; bases outside gene matches: 6. The germline V gene has CDR1 SGHTA and CDR2 FQGNSA. The CDR3 runs 14 residues. The entry originates in a study of human T cells and chemical hapten exposure. Across the study: Scalp application of diphenylcyclopropenone was performed weekly in patients across the entire roughly 23-week study. How much TCR each sample yielded varied, mostly because pooled library volumes differed slightly.

Time point described: pre-sensitization, week 0. Treatment of the sample: therapeutic diphenylcyclopropenone sensitization with weekly scalp DPC. The sample was whole blood, taken in connection with sensitization to the hapten diphenylcyclopropenone (DPC). The clonotype was recovered from a woman younger than 45 with alopecia areata. Some clones in this sample may be carry-over from other donors' samples. J is TRBJ1-2 and V is TRBV7-2; 7 bases map to TRBD1. CDR3 nucleotides: TGTGCCAGCAGCCCCGGACAGGCATACTATGGCTACACCTTC. This encodes CASSPGQAYYGYTF. Drawing the rest from reference TRBV7-2 and TRBJ1-2, the complete variable domain is GAGVSQSPSNKVTEKGKDVELRCDPISGHTALYWYRQSLGQGLEFLIYFQGNSAPDKSGLPSDRFSAERTGGSVSTLTIQRTQQEDSAVYLCASSPGQAYYGYTFGSGTRLTVV.